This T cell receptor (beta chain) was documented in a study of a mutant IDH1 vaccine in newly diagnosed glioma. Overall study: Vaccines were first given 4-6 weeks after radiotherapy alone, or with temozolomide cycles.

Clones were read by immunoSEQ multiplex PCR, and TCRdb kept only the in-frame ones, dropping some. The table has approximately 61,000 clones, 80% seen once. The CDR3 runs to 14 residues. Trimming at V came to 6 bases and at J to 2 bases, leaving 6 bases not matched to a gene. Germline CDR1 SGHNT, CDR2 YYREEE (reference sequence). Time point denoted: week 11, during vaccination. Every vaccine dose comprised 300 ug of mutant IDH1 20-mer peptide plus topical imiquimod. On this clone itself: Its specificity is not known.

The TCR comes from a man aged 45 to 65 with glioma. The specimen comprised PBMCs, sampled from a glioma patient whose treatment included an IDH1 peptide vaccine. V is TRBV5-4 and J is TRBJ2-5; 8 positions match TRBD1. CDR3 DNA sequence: TGTGCCAGCAACCCAGGGGGCCATCAAGAGACCCAGTACTTC. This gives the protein CASNPGGHQETQYF.